What follows is one T cell receptor (beta chain) and its context. This sample is part of a study of blood T cell repertoires in COVID-19. Across the whole study: COVID-19 samples collected from the United States, Italy and Spain covered acute and convalescent phases. Sample material is recorded as cDNA or gDNA derived from T cells, B-cell-depleted T cells, or PBMCs.

The assay was immunoSEQ multiplex PCR, and TCRdb's table has in-frame clones only and misses some. The data contain a few hundred thousand clones, around four fifths of them singletons. Germline V gene lookup returns CDR1 SGDLS and CDR2 YYNGEE. This CDR3 has 15 amino acids. V was cut by 3 bases and J by 7 bases, with 17 bases left in between. Patients of the Seattle cohort, enrolled during active infection, were followed longitudinally. This TCR was recovered from a woman aged 80 or older with COVID-19, enrolled during active disease. The sequencing sample was made of peripheral blood. The chain couples TRBV9 to TRBJ2-1; tentatively, D is TRBD2 (6 bases). CDR3 sequence reads: CASSALGLALNEQFF. The CDR3 coding sequence is TGTGCCAGCAGCGCCTTGGGTCTAGCGCTTAATGAGCAGTTCTTC. The full variable domain, completed using reference TRBV9 and TRBJ2-1, is DSGVTQTPKHLITATGQRVTLRCSPRSGDLSVYWYQQSLDQGLQFLIQYYNGEERAKGNILERFSAQQFPDLHSELNLSSLELGDSALYFCASSALGLALNEQFFGPGTRLTVL.